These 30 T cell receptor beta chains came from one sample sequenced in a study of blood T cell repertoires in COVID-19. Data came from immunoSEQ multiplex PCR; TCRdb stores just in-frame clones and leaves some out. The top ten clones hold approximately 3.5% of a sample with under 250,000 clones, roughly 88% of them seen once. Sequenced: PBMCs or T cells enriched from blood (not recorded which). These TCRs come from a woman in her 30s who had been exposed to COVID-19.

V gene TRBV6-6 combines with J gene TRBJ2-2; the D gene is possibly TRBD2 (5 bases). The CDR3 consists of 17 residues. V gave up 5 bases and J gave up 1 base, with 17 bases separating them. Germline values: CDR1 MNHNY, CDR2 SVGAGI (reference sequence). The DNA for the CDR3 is TGTGCCAGCAGTCAAAACCGGGTAGCGAGGAACACCGGGGAGCTGTTTTTT. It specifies CASSQNRVARNTGELFF.

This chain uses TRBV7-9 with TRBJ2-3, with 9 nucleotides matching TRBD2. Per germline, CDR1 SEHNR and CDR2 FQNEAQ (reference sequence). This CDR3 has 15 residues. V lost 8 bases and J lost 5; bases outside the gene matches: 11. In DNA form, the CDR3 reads TGTGCCAGCGAGGTGGGCACTAGCGGGCGAGATACGCAGTATTTT. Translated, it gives CASEVGTSGRDTQYF.

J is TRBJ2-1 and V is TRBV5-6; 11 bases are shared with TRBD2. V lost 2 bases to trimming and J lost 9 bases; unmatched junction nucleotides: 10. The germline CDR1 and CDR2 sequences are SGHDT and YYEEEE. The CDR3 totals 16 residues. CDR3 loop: CASSLRLAGPQGEQFF. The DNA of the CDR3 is TGTGCCAGCAGCTTAAGACTAGCGGGACCGCAAGGTGAGCAGTTCTTC.

The CDR3 sequence: CASSPTGLFRRGELFF. The CDR3 nucleotides are TGTGCCAGTAGTCCCACGGGACTGTTCAGGAGGGGGGAGCTGTTTTTT. The chain couples TRBV19 to TRBJ2-2; a weak D match, TRBD2 (6 bases). Germline CDR1 is LNHDA and CDR2 is SQIVND (reference sequence). The CDR3 is 16 residues long. V gave up 5 bases and J gave up 8 bases, with 21 bases separating them.

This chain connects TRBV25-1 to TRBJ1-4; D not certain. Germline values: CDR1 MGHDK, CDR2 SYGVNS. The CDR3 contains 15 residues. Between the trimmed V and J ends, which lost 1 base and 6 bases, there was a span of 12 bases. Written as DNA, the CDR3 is TGTGCCAGCAGTGAATTCGCGGGTTTGGATGAAAAACTGTTTTTT. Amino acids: CASSEFAGLDEKLFF.

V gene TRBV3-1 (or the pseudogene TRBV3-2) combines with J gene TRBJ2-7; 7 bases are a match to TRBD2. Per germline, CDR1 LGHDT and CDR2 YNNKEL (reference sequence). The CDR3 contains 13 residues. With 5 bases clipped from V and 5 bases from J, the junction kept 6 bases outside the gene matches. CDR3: CASSVTGRNEQYF. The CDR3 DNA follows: TGTGCCAGCAGCGTGACCGGGAGGAACGAGCAGTACTTC.

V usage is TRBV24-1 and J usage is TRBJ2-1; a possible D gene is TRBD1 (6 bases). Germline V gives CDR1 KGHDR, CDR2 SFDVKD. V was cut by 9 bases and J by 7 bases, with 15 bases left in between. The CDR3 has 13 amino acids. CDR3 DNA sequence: TGTGCCACCGCATCAGGGGCTAAGAATGAGCAGTTCTTC. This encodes CATASGAKNEQFF.

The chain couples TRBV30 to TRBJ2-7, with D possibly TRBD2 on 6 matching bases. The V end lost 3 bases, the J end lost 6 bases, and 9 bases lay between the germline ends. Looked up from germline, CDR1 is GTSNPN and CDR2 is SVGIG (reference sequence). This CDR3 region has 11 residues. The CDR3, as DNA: TGTGCCTGGAGGGAGGGGTCCGAGCAGTACTTC. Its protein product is CAWREGSEQYF.

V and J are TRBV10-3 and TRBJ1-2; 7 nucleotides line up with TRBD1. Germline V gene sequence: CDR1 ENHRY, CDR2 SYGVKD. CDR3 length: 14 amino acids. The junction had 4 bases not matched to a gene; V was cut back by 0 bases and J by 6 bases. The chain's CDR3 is CAISESRQGDGYTF. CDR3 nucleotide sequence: TGTGCCATCAGTGAGTCTCGACAGGGTGATGGCTACACCTTC.

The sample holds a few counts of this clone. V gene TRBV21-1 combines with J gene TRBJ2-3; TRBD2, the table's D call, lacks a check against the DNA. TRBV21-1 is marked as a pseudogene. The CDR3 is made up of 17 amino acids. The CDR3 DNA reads TGTGCCAGCAGCAAAGTTCCACTAGGGAACCGCACAGATACGCAGTATTTT. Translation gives CASSKVPLGNRTDTQYF.

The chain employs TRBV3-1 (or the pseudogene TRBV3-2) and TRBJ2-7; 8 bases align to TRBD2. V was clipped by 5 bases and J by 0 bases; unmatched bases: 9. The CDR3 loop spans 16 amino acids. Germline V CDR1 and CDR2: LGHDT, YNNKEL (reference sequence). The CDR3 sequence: CASSARGREDSYEQYF. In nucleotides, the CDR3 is TGTGCCAGCAGCGCCCGGGGGCGGGAGGACTCCTACGAGCAGTACTTC.

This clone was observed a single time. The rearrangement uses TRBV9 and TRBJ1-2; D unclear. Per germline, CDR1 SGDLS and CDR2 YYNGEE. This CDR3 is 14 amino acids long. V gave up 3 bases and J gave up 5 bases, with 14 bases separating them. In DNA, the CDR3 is TGTGCCAGCAGCGCCGCGGGAGTTAGTTATGGCTACACCTTC. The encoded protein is CASSAAGVSYGYTF.

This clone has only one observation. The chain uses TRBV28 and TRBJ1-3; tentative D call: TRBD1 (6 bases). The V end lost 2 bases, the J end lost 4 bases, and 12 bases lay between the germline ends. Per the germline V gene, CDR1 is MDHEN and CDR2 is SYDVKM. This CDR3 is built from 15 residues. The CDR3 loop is CASSLIPGGGNTIYF. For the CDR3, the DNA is TGTGCCAGCAGTTTAATTCCGGGGGGCGGAAACACCATATATTTT.

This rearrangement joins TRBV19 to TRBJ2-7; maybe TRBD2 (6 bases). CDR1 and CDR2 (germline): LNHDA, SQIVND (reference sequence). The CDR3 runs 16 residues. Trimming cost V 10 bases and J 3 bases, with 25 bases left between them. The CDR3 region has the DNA TGTGCCACCCACAAAACGGAGGGGACCCAATTCTACGAGCAGTACTTC. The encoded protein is CATHKTEGTQFYEQYF.

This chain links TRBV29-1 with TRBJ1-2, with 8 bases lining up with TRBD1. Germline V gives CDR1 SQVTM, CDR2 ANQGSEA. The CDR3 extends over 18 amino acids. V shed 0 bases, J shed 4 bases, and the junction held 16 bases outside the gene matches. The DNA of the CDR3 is TGCAGCGTTGAAGATATATCCGGGGGAAGGCAGGGGGCCTATGGCTACACCTTC. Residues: CSVEDISGGRQGAYGYTF.

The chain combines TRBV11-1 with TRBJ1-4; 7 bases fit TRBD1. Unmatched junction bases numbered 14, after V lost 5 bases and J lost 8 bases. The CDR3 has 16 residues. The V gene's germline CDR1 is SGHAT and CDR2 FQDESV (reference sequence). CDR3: CASSVTAWDSREKLFF. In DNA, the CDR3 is TGTGCCAGCAGCGTAACTGCCTGGGACAGCCGAGAAAAACTGTTTTTT.

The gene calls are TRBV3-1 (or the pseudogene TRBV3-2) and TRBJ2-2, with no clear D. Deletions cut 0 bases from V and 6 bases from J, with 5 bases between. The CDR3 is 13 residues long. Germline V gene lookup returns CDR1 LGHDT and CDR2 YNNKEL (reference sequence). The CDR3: CASSQDIAGELFF. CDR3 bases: TGTGCCAGCAGCCAAGATATAGCCGGGGAGCTGTTTTTT.

This CDR3 reads CSVADTNYGYTF. The CDR3 DNA reads as TGCAGCGTTGCGGACACGAACTATGGCTACACCTTC. The chain uses TRBV29-1 and TRBJ1-2; a weak D match, TRBD1 (5 bases). Germline V gene lookup returns CDR1 SQVTM and CDR2 ANQGSEA. This CDR3 region has 12 residues. V lost 4 bases and J 2 bases, leaving 8 bases between the germline ends.

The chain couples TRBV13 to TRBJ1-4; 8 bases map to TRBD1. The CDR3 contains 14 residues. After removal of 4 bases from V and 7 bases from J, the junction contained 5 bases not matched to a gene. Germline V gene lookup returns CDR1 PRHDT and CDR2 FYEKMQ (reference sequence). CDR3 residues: CASSSTGEGEKLFF. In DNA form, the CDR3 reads TGTGCCAGCAGCTCGACAGGGGAGGGTGAAAAACTGTTTTTT.

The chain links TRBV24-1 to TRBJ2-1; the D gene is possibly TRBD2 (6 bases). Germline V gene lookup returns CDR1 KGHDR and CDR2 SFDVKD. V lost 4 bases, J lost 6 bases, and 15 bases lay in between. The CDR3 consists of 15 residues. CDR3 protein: CATSDSGLGSNEQFF. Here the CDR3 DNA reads TGTGCCACCAGTGACTCGGGCCTCGGGAGCAATGAGCAGTTCTTC.

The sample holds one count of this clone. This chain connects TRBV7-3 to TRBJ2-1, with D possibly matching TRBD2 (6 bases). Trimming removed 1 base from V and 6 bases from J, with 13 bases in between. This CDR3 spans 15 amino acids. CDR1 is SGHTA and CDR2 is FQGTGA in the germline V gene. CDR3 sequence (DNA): TGTGCCAGCAGCTTAATGCCAACTAGCAGCAATGAGCAGTTCTTC. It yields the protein CASSLMPTSSNEQFF.

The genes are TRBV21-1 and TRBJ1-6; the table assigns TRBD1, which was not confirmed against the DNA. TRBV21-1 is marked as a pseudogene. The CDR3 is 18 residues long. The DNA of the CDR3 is TGTGCCAGCAGTCAGCCCCTCTTCAGGACAGCTTATAATTCACCCCTCCACTTT. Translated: CASSQPLFRTAYNSPLHF.

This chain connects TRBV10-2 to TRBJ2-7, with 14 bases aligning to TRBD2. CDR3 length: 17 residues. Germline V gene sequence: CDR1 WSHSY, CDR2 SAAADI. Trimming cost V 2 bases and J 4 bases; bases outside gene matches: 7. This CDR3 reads CASSEPKGTSGSYEQYF. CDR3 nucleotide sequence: TGCGCCAGCAGTGAGCCTAAAGGGACTAGCGGGAGTTACGAGCAGTACTTC.

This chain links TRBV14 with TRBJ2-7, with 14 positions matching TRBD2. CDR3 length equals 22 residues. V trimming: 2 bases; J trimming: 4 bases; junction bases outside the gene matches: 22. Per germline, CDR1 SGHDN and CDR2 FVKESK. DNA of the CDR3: TGTGCCAGCAGCCAATACCCCCCGGGGGGAACGGGACTAGCGGGAGAAAGGTACGAGCAGTACTTC. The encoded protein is CASSQYPPGGTGLAGERYEQYF.

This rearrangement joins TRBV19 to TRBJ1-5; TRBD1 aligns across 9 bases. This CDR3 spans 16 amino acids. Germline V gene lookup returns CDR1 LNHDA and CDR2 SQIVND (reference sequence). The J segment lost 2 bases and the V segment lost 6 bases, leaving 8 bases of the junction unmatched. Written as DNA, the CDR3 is TGTGCCAGTAGGGGACAGGGTCGGATGGGCAATCAGCCCCAGCATTTT. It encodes CASRGQGRMGNQPQHF.

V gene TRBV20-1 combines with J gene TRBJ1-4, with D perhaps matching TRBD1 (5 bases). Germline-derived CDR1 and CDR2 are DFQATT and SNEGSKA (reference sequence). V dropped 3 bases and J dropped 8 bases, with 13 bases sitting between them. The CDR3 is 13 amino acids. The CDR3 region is CSASMGRMEKLFF. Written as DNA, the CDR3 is TGCAGTGCTAGTATGGGGCGGATGGAAAAACTGTTTTTT.

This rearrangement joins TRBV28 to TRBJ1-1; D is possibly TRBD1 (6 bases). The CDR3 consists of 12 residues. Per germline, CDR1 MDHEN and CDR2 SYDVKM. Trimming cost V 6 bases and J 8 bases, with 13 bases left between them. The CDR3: CASSPGTQEAFF. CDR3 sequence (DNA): TGTGCCAGCAGCCCAGGGACACAAGAAGCTTTCTTT.

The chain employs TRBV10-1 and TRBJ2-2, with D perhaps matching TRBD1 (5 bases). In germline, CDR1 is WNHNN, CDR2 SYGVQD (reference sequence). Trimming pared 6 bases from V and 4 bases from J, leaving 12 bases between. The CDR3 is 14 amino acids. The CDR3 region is CASRADTITGELFF. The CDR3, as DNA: TGCGCCAGCAGGGCGGACACTATCACCGGGGAGCTGTTTTTT.

The CDR3, as DNA: TGCGCCAGCAGCTTGGATTTTGACAAGGAAGCTTTCTTT. Amino acid sequence: CASSLDFDKEAFF. The J gene is TRBJ1-1, the V gene TRBV5-1; D uncertain. The CDR3 contains 13 residues. CDR1 SGHRS and CDR2 YFSETQ come from the germline V gene. With 0 bases removed from V and 8 bases from J, the gap between germline ends came to 11 bases.

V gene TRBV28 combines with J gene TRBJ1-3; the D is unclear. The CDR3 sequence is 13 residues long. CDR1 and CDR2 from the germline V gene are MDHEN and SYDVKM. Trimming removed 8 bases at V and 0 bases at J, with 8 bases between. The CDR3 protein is CASSGVSGNTIYF. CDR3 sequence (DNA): TGTGCCAGCTCGGGAGTCTCTGGAAACACCATATATTTT.